Below, 11 T cell receptor beta chains from the same sample are listed, as sequenced in a study of CD8+CD57+ T cells in acquired aplastic anemia. The study profiled TCR beta VDJ and CDR3 using genomic DNA as template. TCRdb reanalysed the reads using MiXCR and keeps one entry per CDR3 protein. The sample lists around 500,000 distinct CDR3 sequences, 25% to 40% occurring once. It was patients with CD8+CD57+ cell expansion by flow cytometry who were chosen for sequencing. Source material: sorted CD4+, CD8+, or CD8+CD57+ T cells (not recorded which) from PBMCs. The receptors shown here come from a human donor with aplastic anemia.

In this sample, this clonotype turned up a few times. The V call is TRBV6-1, the J call TRBJ2-7, with a tentative D call TRBD1 (5 bases). The germline V and J ends were trimmed by 10 bases and 3 bases, with 10 bases remaining between them. CDR3 size: 11 residues. Germline CDR1 and CDR2: MNHNS and SASEGT. CDR3 loop: CATQTDYEQYF. CDR3 nucleotides: TGTGCCACCCAGACAGACTACGAGCAGTACTTC.

Regarding this clonotype: Compared with germline, one end of the junction differs, possibly owing to a read error. V usage is TRBV7-2 and J usage is TRBJ1-2; the match to TRBD1 covers 8 bases. CDR3 length: 15 amino acids. Germline assignment: CDR1 SGHTA and CDR2 FQGNSA. The CDR3 is CASSQDDQGAYGYTF. In DNA form, the CDR3 reads TGCGCCAGCAGCCAAGATGATCAGGGGGCATATGGCTACACCTTC. Combining the CDR3 with reference TRBV7-2 and TRBJ1-2 gives the whole variable domain GAGVSQSPSNKVTEKGKDVELRCDPISGHTALYWYRQSLGQGLEFLIYFQGNSAPDKSGLPSDRFSAERTGGSVSTLTIQRTQQEDSAVYLCASSQDDQGAYGYTFGSGTRLTVV.

The chain employs TRBV9 and TRBJ2-7; TRBD2 aligns across 12 bases. The CDR3 spans 14 residues. Germline V CDR1 and CDR2: SGDLS, YYNGEE. Unmatched junction bases numbered 4, after V lost 3 bases and J lost 6 bases. CDR3 loop: CASSGGLAGREQYF. The CDR3 coding sequence is TGTGCCAGCAGCGGAGGACTAGCGGGGCGCGAGCAGTACTTC. Using reference TRBV9 and TRBJ2-7 for the parts outside the CDR3, the full variable domain is DSGVTQTPKHLITATGQRVTLRCSPRSGDLSVYWYQQSLDQGLQFLIQYYNGEERAKGNILERFSAQQFPDLHSELNLSSLELGDSALYFCASSGGLAGREQYFGPGTRLTVT.

This clonotype was recorded at least ten times. This sequence joins TRBV6-4 and TRBJ1-6; D perhaps matches TRBD1 (6 bases). The CDR3 consists of 13 residues. Trimming took off 3 bases at V and 10 bases at J, with 10 bases between the two ends. Germline V gives CDR1 MRHNA, CDR2 SNTAGT. CDR3 protein: CASSEDSKSPLHF. DNA of the CDR3: TGTGCCAGCAGTGAGGACAGCAAGTCACCCCTCCACTTT.

This clonotype was observed a handful of times. The junction does not match germline at one end; this may be a read error. This chain connects TRBV20-1 to TRBJ2-1; TRBD2 matches at 13 bases. The CDR3 is 13 amino acids. Germline V gives CDR1 DFQATT, CDR2 SNEGSKA (reference sequence). The CDR3 region has the DNA TGCGGTGCTTGGACTAGCGGGGGCAATGAGCAGTTCTTC. As protein: CGAWTSGGNEQFF.

This clonotype came up many times. This rearrangement joins TRBV20-1 to TRBJ2-7; the D is unclear. Per the germline V gene, CDR1 is DFQATT and CDR2 is SNEGSKA (reference sequence). The CDR3 contains 12 residues. With 3 bases removed from V and 2 bases from J, the gap between germline ends came to 8 bases. CDR3 bases: TGCAGTGCTAGGACTCGAACCTACGAGCAGTACTTC. Translation gives CSARTRTYEQYF.

The gene calls are TRBV7-3 and TRBJ1-5; D perhaps matches TRBD1 (6 bases). V lost 5 bases to trimming and J lost 2 bases, with 16 bases between them. The germline CDR1 and CDR2 sequences are SGHTA and FQGTGA. The CDR3 covers 16 residues. The CDR3 loop reads CASSQWGAQGNQPQHF. The DNA of the CDR3 is TGTGCCAGCAGCCAGTGGGGGGCTCAGGGCAATCAGCCCCAGCATTTT.

J is TRBJ2-1 and V is TRBV20-1, with D possibly matching TRBD1 (5 bases). Germline V gene lookup returns CDR1 DFQATT and CDR2 SNEGSKA (reference sequence). This CDR3 is 16 amino acids long. V lost 1 base and J 0 bases, leaving 13 bases between the germline ends. The CDR3 DNA is TGCAGTGCTAGAGTGTCCAGGGTTCCCTCCTACAATGAGCAGTTCTTC. This codes for CSARVSRVPSYNEQFF.

This sequence joins TRBV20-1 and TRBJ2-2, with unresolved D. Deletions cut 4 bases from V and 6 bases from J, with 9 bases between. Germline V CDR1 and CDR2: DFQATT, SNEGSKA (reference sequence). This CDR3 has 12 residues. This CDR3 reads CSAISAAGELFF. CDR3 bases: TGCAGTGCTATAAGTGCGGCCGGGGAGCTGTTTTTT.

In its sample, this clonotype was seen many times. This sequence joins TRBV15 and TRBJ1-5, with D perhaps TRBD1 (5 bases). CDR3 length: 17 residues. The germline V gene has CDR1 LNHNV and CDR2 YYDKDF (reference sequence). V dropped 1 base and J dropped 0 bases, with 13 bases sitting between them. CDR3 region: CATSRGGGDYSNQPQHF. CDR3 nucleotide sequence: TGTGCCACCAGCAGAGGGGGAGGGGATTATAGCAATCAGCCCCAGCATTTT.

As for this clonotype: This may be a read error: a much more frequent sequence differs by one nucleotide. The J gene is TRBJ1-5, the V gene TRBV20-1; TRBD1 might be the D (6 bases). CDR3 length: 13 residues. V lost 6 bases, J lost 6 bases, and 15 bases lay in between. Germline CDR1 DFQATT, CDR2 SNEGSKA (reference sequence). The CDR3 bases are TGCAGTGCGTCGGGCAGGGGTGGTCAGCCCCAGCATTTT. It codes for CSASGRGGQPQHF.